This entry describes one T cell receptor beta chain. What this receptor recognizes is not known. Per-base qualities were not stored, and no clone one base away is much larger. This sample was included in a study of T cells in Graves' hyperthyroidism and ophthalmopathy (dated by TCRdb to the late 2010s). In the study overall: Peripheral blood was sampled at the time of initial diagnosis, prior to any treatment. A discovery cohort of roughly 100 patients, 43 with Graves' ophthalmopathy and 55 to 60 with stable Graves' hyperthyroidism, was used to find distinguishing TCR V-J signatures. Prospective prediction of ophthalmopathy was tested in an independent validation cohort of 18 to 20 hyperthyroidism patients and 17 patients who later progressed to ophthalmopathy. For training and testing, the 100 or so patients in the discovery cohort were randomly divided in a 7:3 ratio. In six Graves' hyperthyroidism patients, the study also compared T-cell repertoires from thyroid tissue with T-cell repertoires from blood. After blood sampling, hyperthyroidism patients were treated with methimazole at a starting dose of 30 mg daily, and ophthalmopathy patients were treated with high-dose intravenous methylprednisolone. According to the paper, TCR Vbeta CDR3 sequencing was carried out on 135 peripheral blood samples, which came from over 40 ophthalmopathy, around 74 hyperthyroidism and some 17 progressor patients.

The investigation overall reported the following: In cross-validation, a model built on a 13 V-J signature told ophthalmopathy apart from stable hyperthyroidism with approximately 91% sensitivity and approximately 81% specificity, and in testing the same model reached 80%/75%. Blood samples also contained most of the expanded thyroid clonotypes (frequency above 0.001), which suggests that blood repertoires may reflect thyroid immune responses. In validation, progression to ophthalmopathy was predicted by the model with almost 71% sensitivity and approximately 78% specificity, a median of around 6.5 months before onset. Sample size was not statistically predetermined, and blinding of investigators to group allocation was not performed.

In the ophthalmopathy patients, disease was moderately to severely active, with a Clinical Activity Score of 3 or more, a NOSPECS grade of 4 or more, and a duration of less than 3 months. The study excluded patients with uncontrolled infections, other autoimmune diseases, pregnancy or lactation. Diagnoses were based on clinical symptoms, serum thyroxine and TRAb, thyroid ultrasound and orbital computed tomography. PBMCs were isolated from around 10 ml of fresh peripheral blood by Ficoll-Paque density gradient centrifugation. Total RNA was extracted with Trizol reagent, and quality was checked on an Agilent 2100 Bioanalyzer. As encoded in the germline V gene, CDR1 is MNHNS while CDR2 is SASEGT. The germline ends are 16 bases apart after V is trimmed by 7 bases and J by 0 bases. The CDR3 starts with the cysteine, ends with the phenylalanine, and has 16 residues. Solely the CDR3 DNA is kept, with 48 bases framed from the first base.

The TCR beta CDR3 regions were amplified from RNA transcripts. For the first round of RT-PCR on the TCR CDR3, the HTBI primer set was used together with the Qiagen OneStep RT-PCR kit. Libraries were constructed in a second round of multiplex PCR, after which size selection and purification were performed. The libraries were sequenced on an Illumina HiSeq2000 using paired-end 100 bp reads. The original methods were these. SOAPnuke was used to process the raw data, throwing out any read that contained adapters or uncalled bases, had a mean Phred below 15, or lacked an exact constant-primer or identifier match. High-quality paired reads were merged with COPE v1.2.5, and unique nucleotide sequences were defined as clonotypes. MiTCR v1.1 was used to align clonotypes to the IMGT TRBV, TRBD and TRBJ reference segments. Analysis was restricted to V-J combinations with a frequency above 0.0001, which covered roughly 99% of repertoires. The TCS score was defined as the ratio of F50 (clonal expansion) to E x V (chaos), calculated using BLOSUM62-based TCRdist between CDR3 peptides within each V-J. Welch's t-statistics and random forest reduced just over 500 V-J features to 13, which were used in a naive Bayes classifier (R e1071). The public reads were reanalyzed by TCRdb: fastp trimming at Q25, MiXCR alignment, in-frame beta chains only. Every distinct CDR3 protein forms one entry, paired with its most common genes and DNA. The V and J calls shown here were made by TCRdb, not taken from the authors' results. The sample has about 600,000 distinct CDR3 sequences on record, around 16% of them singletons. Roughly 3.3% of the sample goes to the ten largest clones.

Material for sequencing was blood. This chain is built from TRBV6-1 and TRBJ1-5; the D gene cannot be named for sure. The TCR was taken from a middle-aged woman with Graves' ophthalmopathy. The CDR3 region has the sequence CASIGSGAYSNQPQHF. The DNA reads TGTGCCAGCATTGGATCCGGTGCTTATAGCAATCAGCCCCAGCATTTT.